A selection of T cell receptor beta chains follows, all from one sample in a study of blood T cell repertoires in COVID-19. Clones were sequenced by immunoSEQ multiplex PCR, and TCRdb holds only the in-frame ones, with some missing. The profile shows about 180,000 clones, more than 70% of them singletons. The sequenced sample was PBMCs or T cells enriched from blood (not recorded which). The receptors come from a woman aged 30 to 39 who had recovered from COVID-19. Each CDR3 is given with its conserved first and last residue. The order of the fields is J gene, V gene, D gene, CDR3 length, clone size, CDR3 protein, CDR3 DNA. D genes are given only for firm matches. Clone size is shown for a subset of rows, as once, few, many or a class of expanded clone.

TRBJ2-3 | TRBV11-3 | TRBD2 | 19 | . | CASSLDDFLLAGGADTQYF | TGTGCCAGCAGCTTAGATGATTTCCTTCTAGCGGGAGGCGCAGATACGCAGTATTTT
TRBJ1-3 | TRBV5-1 | TRBD1 | 17 | once | CASSAGQVINSGNTIYF | TGCGCCAGCAGCGCCGGACAGGTTATCAACTCTGGAAACACCATATATTTT
TRBJ2-7 | TRBV5-1 | . | 14 | . | CASSLGLDGDEQYF | TGCGCCAGCAGCTTGGGCCTTGACGGGGACGAGCAGTACTTC
TRBJ2-7 | TRBV7-2 | . | 13 | . | CASSLDTSYEQYF | TGTGCCAGCAGCTTAGACACCTCCTACGAGCAGTACTTC
TRBJ2-3 | TRBV6-5 | TRBD1 | 14 | . | CASRRDRGTDTQYF | TGTGCCAGCAGGAGGGACAGGGGCACAGATACGCAGTATTTT
TRBJ1-1 | TRBV5-1 | TRBD1 | 15 | . | CASSLVRQGDTEAFF | TGCGCCAGCAGCTTGGTACGACAGGGGGACACTGAAGCTTTCTTT
TRBJ2-7 | TRBV28 | TRBD2 | 15 | . | CASSHGTTIPYEQYF | TGTGCCAGCAGTCACGGGACTACCATACCCTACGAGCAGTACTTC
TRBJ1-3 | TRBV9 | . | 14 | . | CASSVESGRNTIYF | TGTGCCAGCAGCGTAGAATCAGGGAGGAACACCATATATTTT
TRBJ2-7 | TRBV5-5 | TRBD2 | 17 | . | CASSLWGLAGSSYEQYF | TGTGCCAGCAGCTTGTGGGGACTAGCGGGAAGCTCCTACGAGCAGTACTTC
TRBJ2-5 | TRBV11-1 | . | 14 | . | CASSSGLNQETQYF | TGTGCCAGCAGCTCAGGACTAAATCAAGAGACCCAGTACTTC
TRBJ1-4 | TRBV6-1 | TRBD1 | 18 | . | CASSDSLAATGEKEKLFF | TGTGCCAGCAGTGATTCTCTCGCGGCGACAGGGGAAAAAGAAAAACTGTTTTTT
TRBJ2-7 | TRBV7-8 | . | 14 | . | CASSPTSSVNEQYF | TGTGCCAGCAGCCCTACCTCTAGCGTCAACGAGCAGTACTTC
TRBJ2-1 | TRBV6-4 | TRBD2 | 15 | . | CASSPTSGDSNEQFF | TGTGCCAGCAGCCCGACTAGCGGGGACTCTAATGAGCAGTTCTTC
TRBJ1-1 | TRBV6-5 | TRBD1 | 14 | . | CASSHKTGKYIAFF | TGTGCCAGCAGTCACAAGACAGGGAAATATATAGCTTTCTTT
TRBJ2-7 | TRBV2 | TRBD1 | 15 | . | CASSEDMDRAYEQYF | TGTGCCAGCAGTGAAGATATGGACAGGGCCTACGAGCAGTACTTC
TRBJ2-3 | TRBV7-2 | TRBD1 | 13 | . | CASSQRDRDTQYF | TGTGCCAGCAGCCAACGGGACAGAGATACGCAGTATTTT
TRBJ2-7 | TRBV6-1 | TRBD1 | 15 | . | CASSELDRVGEEQYF | TGTGCCAGCAGTGAACTTGACAGGGTCGGGGAGGAGCAGTACTTC
TRBJ1-6 | TRBV3-1/TRBV3-2 | . | 14 | few | CASRLKRSGSPLHF | TGTGCCAGCAGGCTCAAGCGGTCCGGTTCACCCCTCCACTTT
TRBJ1-1 | TRBV14 | . | 16 | once | CASSQMYRAWGTEAFF | TGTGCCAGCAGCCAAATGTACAGGGCGTGGGGCACTGAAGCTTTCTTT
TRBJ2-7 | TRBV21-1 | . | 15 | . | CASSYLAGVSYEQYF | TGTGCCAGCAGTTACCTAGCGGGAGTTTCCTACGAGCAGTACTTC
TRBJ2-2 | TRBV5-1 | TRBD2 | 15 | few | CASSPTSGNTGELFF | TGCGCCAGCAGCCCCACTAGCGGTAACACCGGGGAGCTGTTTTTT
TRBJ2-1 | TRBV7-8 | TRBD2 | 21 | . | CASSLSTPSSGRAGSYNEQFF | TGTGCCAGCAGCTTATCCACGCCTTCTAGCGGGAGGGCAGGATCCTACAATGAGCAGTTCTTC
TRBJ1-1 | TRBV9 | . | 14 | . | CASGHGGLNTEAFF | TGTGCCAGTGGACATGGCGGCCTGAACACTGAAGCTTTCTTT
TRBJ2-1 | TRBV6-5 | . | 14 | once | CASGDRDLDNEQFF | TGTGCCAGCGGGGATCGGGACTTGGACAATGAGCAGTTCTTC
TRBJ1-6 | TRBV7-8 | . | 22 | . | CASRTTSGGGPIRGSYNSPLHF | TGTGCCAGCCGCACGACCTCCGGGGGGGGGCCGATTCGGGGCTCCTATAATTCACCCCTCCACTTT
TRBJ1-1 | TRBV25-1 | TRBD1 | 15 | once | CASSGTGARNTEAFF | TGTGCCAGCAGTGGGACAGGGGCCAGGAACACTGAAGCTTTCTTT
TRBJ2-7 | TRBV21-1 | . | 17 | . | CASSTIHIKWSSYEQYF | TGTGCCAGCAGCACAATCCACATCAAGTGGAGCTCCTACGAGCAGTACTTC
TRBJ2-5 | TRBV27 | . | 16 | . | CASNLPTRHLKGIQYF | TGTGCCAGCAACCTCCCCACTAGGCACCTCAAGGGTATCCAGTACTTC
TRBJ2-2 | TRBV5-4 | . | 15 | . | CASSPDVTPEGELFF | TGTGCCAGCAGCCCTGATGTGACCCCGGAGGGGGAGCTGTTTTTT
TRBJ2-2 | TRBV19 | TRBD2 | 14 | . | CASSLAGVTGELFF | TGTGCCAGTAGCCTGGCGGGAGTCACCGGGGAGCTGTTTTTT
TRBJ2-7 | TRBV4-1 | TRBD2 | 15 | . | CASSPTSGNSYEQYF | TGCGCCAGCAGCCCCACTAGCGGGAACTCCTACGAGCAGTACTTC
TRBJ1-5 | TRBV5-1 | . | 15 | . | CASSPGHNSNQPQHF | TGCGCCAGCAGCCCGGGACATAATAGCAATCAGCCCCAGCATTTT